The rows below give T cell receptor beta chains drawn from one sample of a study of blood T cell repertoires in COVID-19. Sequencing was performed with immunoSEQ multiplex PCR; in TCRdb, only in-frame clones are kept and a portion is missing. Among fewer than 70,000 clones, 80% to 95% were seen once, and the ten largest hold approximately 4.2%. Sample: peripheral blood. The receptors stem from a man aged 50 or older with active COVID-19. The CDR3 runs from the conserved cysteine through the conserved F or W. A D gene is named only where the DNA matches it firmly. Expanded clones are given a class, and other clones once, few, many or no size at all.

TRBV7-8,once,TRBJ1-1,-,TGTGCCAGCAGCTTAGTGGAGGGGACCACTGAAGCTTTCTTT,CASSLVEGTTEAFF
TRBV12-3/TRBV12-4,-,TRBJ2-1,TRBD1,TGTGCCAGCAGTCTGGGGACAGGCAATGAGCAGTTCTTC,CASSLGTGNEQFF
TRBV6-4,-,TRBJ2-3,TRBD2,TGTGCCAGCAGTGACGGGACTAGCGGCACAGATACGCAGTATTTT,CASSDGTSGTDTQYF
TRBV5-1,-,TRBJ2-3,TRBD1,TGCGCCAGCAGCGAAGGGACAGTTACAGATACGCAGTATTTT,CASSEGTVTDTQYF
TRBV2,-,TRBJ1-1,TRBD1,TGTGCCAGCAGTGTGTCAGGGGGGATGAACACTGAAGCTTTCTTT,CASSVSGGMNTEAFF
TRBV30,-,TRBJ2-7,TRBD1,TGTGCCTGGAGCGGGGGACAGGGAAAGGCCTACGAGCAGTACTTC,CAWSGGQGKAYEQYF
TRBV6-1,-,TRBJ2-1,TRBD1,TGTGCCAGCAGTGAATTTTGGACACGGACAGGGGATGAGCAGTTCTTC,CASSEFWTRTGDEQFF
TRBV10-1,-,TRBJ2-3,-,TGCGCCAGCAGCAAAACTGCGACAGGTCGGACTAGCACAGATACGCAGTATTTT,CASSKTATGRTSTDTQYF
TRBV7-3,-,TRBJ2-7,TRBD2,TGTGCCAGCAGCCAGAGCGGGAGAGGTGAGCAGTACTTC,CASSQSGRGEQYF
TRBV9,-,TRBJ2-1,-,TGTGCCAGCAGCGCCGCTCTAGGAGAGCAGTTCTTC,CASSAALGEQFF
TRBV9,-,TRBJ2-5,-,TGTGCCAGCAGCGTAGCTACGGGGGGCAAAGAGACCCAGTACTTC,CASSVATGGKETQYF
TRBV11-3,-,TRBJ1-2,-,TGTGCCAGCAGCTTACGGGGGTCGGCAGTGACAGCATTAGACGGCTACACCTTC,CASSLRGSAVTALDGYTF
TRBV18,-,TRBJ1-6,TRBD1,TGTGCCAGCTCACCCAATACTGCAGGGGGATTATCACCCCTCCACTTT,CASSPNTAGGLSPLHF
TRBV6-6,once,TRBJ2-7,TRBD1,TGTGCCAGCAGTCCACGGACAGGGGGATATTACGAGCAGTACTTC,CASSPRTGGYYEQYF
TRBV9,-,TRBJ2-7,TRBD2,TGTGCCAGCAGCCCCGGACTAGCGGGTTTTGCCGAGCAGTACTTC,CASSPGLAGFAEQYF
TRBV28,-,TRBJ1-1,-,TGTGCCAGCAGTGCGACCGGGACAATAGCCACTGAAGCTTTCTTT,CASSATGTIATEAFF
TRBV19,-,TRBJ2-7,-,TGTGCCAGTAGTTTCGGCGGCTCCTACGAGCAGTACTTC,CASSFGGSYEQYF
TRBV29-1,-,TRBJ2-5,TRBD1,TGCAGCGTTGAGGGACAGGGGAGGGGCGGGAAAGAGACCCAGTACTTC,CSVEGQGRGGKETQYF
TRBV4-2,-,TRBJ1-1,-,TGTGCCAGCAGCCAAGATATTAGGGGCCGGGCTGAAGCTTTCTTT,CASSQDIRGRAEAFF
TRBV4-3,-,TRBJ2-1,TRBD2,TGCGCCAGCAGCCAAGGCGGGGGTGAGCAGTTCTTC,CASSQGGGEQFF
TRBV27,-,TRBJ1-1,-,TGTGCCAGCAGGAGGCTGAACACTGAAGCTTTCTTT,CASRRLNTEAFF
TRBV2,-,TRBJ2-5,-,TGTGCCAGTGGTCCGTCAACAGGGTGGGGTGCGGAGACCCAGTACTTC,CASGPSTGWGAETQYF
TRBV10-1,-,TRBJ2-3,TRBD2,TGCGCCAGCGACCCTAGCGGGGGTCCTTCTGATACGCAGTATTTT,CASDPSGGPSDTQYF
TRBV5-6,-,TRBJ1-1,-,TGTGCCAGCAGCCCCCGCCGGGAGATCTGGGGCACTGAAGCTTTCTTT,CASSPRREIWGTEAFF
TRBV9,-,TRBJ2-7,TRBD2,TGTGCCAGCAGCGTAGACGGGGGGGCGTTCGACGAGCAGTACTTC,CASSVDGGAFDEQYF
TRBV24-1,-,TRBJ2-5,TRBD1,TGTGCCACCAGTGACCTGACAGGGGCGAAAGAGACCCAGTACTTC,CATSDLTGAKETQYF
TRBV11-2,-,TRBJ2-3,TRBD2,TGTGCCAGCAGCTTGGCGGGAGTGACAGATACGCAGTATTTT,CASSLAGVTDTQYF
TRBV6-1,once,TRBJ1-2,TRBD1,TGTGCCAGCAGTGAGATCGGGACAGGGACAGGCTACACCTTC,CASSEIGTGTGYTF
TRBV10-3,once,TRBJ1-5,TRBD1,TGTGCCATCAGTGAAGATAGGACAGGGCCTTATAGCAATCAGCCCCAGCATTTT,CAISEDRTGPYSNQPQHF
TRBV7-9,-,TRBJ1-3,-,TGTGCCAGCAGCTTAGCGTCGGGGGGAAACACCATATATTTT,CASSLASGGNTIYF
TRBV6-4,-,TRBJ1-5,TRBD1,TGTGCCAGCAGTGACCCGATCCGGGACAGGGGGCATCAGCCCCAGCATTTT,CASSDPIRDRGHQPQHF
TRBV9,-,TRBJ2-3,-,TGTGCCAGCAGCCCTTACACAGATACGCAGTATTTT,CASSPYTDTQYF
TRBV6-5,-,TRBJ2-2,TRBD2,TGTGCCAGCAGTTCTTTACTAGCGGGAGACACCGGGGAGCTGTTTTTT,CASSSLLAGDTGELFF
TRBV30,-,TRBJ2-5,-,TGTGCCTGGAGTCTCGGGGGATACGCCGGGGAGACCCAGTACTTC,CAWSLGGYAGETQYF
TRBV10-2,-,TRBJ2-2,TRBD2,TGCGCCAGCAGTGACCCCGCTAGCGGGAGGGCGAACACCGGGGAGCTGTTTTTT,CASSDPASGRANTGELFF
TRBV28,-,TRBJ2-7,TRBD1,TGTGCCAGCAGGACTGGGACAGGCTTTCCCTACGAGCAGTACTTC,CASRTGTGFPYEQYF